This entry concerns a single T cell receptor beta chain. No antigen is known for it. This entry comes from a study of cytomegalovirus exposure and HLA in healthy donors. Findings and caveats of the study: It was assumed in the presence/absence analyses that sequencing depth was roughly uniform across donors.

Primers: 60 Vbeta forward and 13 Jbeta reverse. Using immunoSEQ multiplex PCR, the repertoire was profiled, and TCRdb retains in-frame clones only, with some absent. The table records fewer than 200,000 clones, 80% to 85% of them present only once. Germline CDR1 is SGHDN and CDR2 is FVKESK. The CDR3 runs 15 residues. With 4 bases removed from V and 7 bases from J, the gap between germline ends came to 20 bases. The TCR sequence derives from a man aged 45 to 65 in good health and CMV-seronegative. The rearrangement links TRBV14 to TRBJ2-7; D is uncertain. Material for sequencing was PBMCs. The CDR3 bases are TGTGCCAGCAGCCCGTCTGTAGGCCGGATGAGGGAGCAGTACTTC. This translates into CASSPSVGRMREQYF.